This T cell receptor (beta chain) was recorded in a study of blood T cell repertoires in COVID-19. V lost 5 bases and J lost 1, with 14 bases in between. This CDR3 comprises 15 residues. Germline loops: CDR1 PRHDT, CDR2 FYEKMQ (reference sequence). Clones were sequenced by immunoSEQ multiplex PCR, and TCRdb holds only the in-frame ones, with some missing. This sample carries 130,000 to 150,000 clones, 65% to 85% of them seen once, and the ten largest clones take around 1.8%. The source of this sequence is a woman aged 55 to 70 with acute or convalescent COVID-19. Sequenced material: peripheral blood. This chain connects TRBV13 to TRBJ1-1; the D gene is possibly TRBD1 (5 bases). CDR3 DNA sequence: TGTGCCAGCAGCCCGGGACTCGACAAGAACACTGAAGCTTTCTTT. Protein: CASSPGLDKNTEAFF. The full variable domain, completed using reference TRBV13 and TRBJ1-1, is AAGVIQSPRHLIKEKRETATLKCYPIPRHDTVYWYQQGPGQDPQFLISFYEKMQSDKGSIPDRFSAQQFSDYHSELNMSSLELGDSALYFCASSPGLDKNTEAFFGQGTRLTVV.